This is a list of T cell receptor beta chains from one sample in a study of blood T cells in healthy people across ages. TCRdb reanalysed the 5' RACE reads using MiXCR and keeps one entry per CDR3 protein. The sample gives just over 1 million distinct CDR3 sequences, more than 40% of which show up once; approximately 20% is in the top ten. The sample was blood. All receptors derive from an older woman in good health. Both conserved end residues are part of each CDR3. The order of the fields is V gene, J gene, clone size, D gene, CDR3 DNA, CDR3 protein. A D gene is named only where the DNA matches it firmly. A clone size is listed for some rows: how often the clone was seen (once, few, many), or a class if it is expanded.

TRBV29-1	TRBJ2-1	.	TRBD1	TGCAGCGTTGAAGACCTAACCGGGACAGGGTCCTACAATGAGCAGTTCTTC	CSVEDLTGTGSYNEQFF
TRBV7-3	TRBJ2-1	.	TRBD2	TGTGCCAGCAGCTTATGGGCTAGCGGCCCCAATGAGCAGTTCTTC	CASSLWASGPNEQFF
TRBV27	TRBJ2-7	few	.	TGTGCCAGCACGAAACCTACTTCCTACGAGCAGTACTTC	CASTKPTSYEQYF
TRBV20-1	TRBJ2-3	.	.	TGCAGTGCTCGACCACTTGGATCGATAGGAGATACGCAGTATTTT	CSARPLGSIGDTQYF
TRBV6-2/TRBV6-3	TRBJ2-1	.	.	TGTGCCAGCACCAGGGACACCTACAATGAGCAGTTCTTC	CASTRDTYNEQFF
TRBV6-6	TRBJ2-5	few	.	TGTGCCAGCAGGGAGCGGTACCAAGAGACCCAGTACTTC	CASRERYQETQYF
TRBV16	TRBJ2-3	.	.	TGTGCCAGCAGCCAATCCACTCTGATAGATACGCAGTATTTT	CASSQSTLIDTQYF
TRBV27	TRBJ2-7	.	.	TGTGCCAGCGGAAGGACTCCTGCAGACTCCTACGAGCAGTACTTC	CASGRTPADSYEQYF
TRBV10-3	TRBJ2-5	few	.	TGTGCCATCAGTGATAAGGAGCGCTCAGAGACCCAGTACTTC	CAISDKERSETQYF
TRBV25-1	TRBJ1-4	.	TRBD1	TGTGCCAGCAGTGACCCCCGACAGGGCGAATTACTGTTTTTT	CASSDPRQGELLFF
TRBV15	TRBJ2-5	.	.	TGTGCCACCAGCAGAGCGGCTCGCGAGACCCAGTACTTC	CATSRAARETQYF
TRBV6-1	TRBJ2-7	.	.	TGTGCCAGCAGTGAAGCGCCGGGACAATTCTACGAGCAGTACTTC	CASSEAPGQFYEQYF
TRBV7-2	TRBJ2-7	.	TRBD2	TGTGCCAGCAGCGCGGGACTACCTTCCTACGAGCAGTACTTC	CASSAGLPSYEQYF
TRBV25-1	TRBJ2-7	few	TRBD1	TGTGCCAGCAGTGCCGTCGGGACAGGGAGCTCCTACGAGCAGTACTTC	CASSAVGTGSSYEQYF
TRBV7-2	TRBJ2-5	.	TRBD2	TGTGCCGGCAGCCCTGCTAGCGGGAGTGGGAAGACCCAGTACTTC	CAGSPASGSGKTQYF
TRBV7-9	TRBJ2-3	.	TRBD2	TGTGCCAGCAGTTTTAGCGGGAGGGCCGAGGATACGCAGTATTTT	CASSFSGRAEDTQYF
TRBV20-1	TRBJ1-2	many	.	TGCAGTGCTAGAGTACCGGGACATTATGGCTACACCTTC	CSARVPGHYGYTF
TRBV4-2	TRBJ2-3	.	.	TGTGCCAGCAGCCCCATATCGGGGCCCACAGATACGCAGTATTTT	CASSPISGPTDTQYF
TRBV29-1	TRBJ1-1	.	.	TGCAGCGTTGAAGACTGGGGACCGGTTCATGGTGAAGCTTTCTTT	CSVEDWGPVHGEAFF
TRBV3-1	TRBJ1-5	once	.	TGTGCCAGCGGCCACGGGGTAGGGCAGCCCCAGCATTTT	CASGHGVGQPQHF
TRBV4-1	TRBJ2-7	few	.	TGCGCCAGCAGCCAAGTACAGGGAACCTACGAGCAGTACTTC	CASSQVQGTYEQYF
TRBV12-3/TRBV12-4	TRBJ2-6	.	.	TGTGCCAGCAGTCCGGGGACAGGGGCCAACGTCCTGACTTTC	CASSPGTGANVLTF
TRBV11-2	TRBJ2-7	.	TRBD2	TGTGCCAGCAGCTTAGGTTTCGGCGGGAGGACGAGCGAGCAGTACTTC	CASSLGFGGRTSEQYF
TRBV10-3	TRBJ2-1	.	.	TGTGCCATCAGTGAGTACCTCCCAGGGGAGCAGTTCTTC	CAISEYLPGEQFF
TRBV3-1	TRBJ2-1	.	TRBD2	TGTGCCAGCAGCGGGACTAGCCTCAACAATGAGCAGTTCTTC	CASSGTSLNNEQFF
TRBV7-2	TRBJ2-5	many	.	TGTGCCAGCAGTTTAGATGGGGAAGAGACCCAGTACTTC	CASSLDGEETQYF